This T cell receptor (beta chain) is drawn from a study of blood T cell repertoires in COVID-19. About the study: Donors in the United States, Italy and Spain gave samples during acute or convalescent COVID-19. T cells, B-cell-depleted T cells, or PBMCs provided the cDNA or gDNA that served as material.

Authors' methods: Reference gene primer amplification gave estimated nucleated cell counts. The method was immunoSEQ multiplex PCR; TCRdb's version includes in-frame clones alone and lacks a portion of them. V, J and clone size are taken as reported in that table, and D and trimming were inferred from the DNA itself. This sample has about 270,000 clones, with 80% to 85% found just once. The length of the CDR3 is 15 residues. The ends were cut back, 6 bases at V and 0 bases at J, with 15 bases in the middle. From germline, CDR1 is ENHRY and CDR2 SYGVKD. The chain uses TRBV10-3 and TRBJ2-7, with D maybe TRBD2 (6 bases). Sequencing used peripheral blood. This receptor was identified in a woman in her sixties with active or convalescent COVID-19. CDR3: CAISRDFQSSYEQYF. The CDR3 DNA is TGTGCCATCAGCCGGGACTTTCAAAGCTCCTACGAGCAGTACTTC.